This T cell receptor beta chain was found in a study of blood T cell repertoires in COVID-19. CDR1 is MNHEY and CDR2 is SVGEGT in the germline V gene. V was clipped by 6 bases and J by 1 base; unmatched bases: 2. This CDR3 region has 15 residues. Sequenced by immunoSEQ multiplex PCR; TCRdb stores in-frame clones only, minus some. The sample has around 100,000 clones, about 79% seen once. This chain uses TRBV6-2 or TRBV6-3 with TRBJ2-3; 12 bases fit TRBD2. Material: peripheral blood. The receptor's source is an elderly woman with active or convalescent COVID-19. CDR3 sequence (DNA): TGTGCCAGCAGCCGGACTAGCGGGGGCACAGATACGCAGTATTTT. Translated, it gives CASSRTSGGTDTQYF.